Each of the 15 T cell receptor beta chains below was sequenced from the same sample in a study of early T cells in non-severe SARS-CoV-2 infection. TCRdb independently ran MiXCR on the 5' RACE reads; one entry per CDR3 protein. The sample includes tens of thousands of distinct CDR3 sequences, 9.5% to 15% of them seen just once. The sample was whole blood. The source of these receptors is an adult who was a healthcare worker with PCR-confirmed SARS-CoV-2 infection or an uninfected control (not recorded which).

Many counts were recorded for this clonotype. This chain connects TRBV7-6 to TRBJ2-5; D is uncertain. Germline V gives CDR1 SGHVS, CDR2 FNYEAQ. The CDR3 is 12 residues long. V gave up 2 bases and J gave up 1 base, with 2 bases separating them. CDR3 sequence: CASSLPQETQYF. CDR3 nucleotide sequence: TGTGCCAGCAGCTTACCCCAAGAGACCCAGTACTTC.

This clonotype was counted between two and nine times. The rearrangement joins TRBV12-3 or TRBV12-4 to TRBJ1-4; no clear D. The CDR3 runs to 15 residues. V lost 0 bases and J 8 bases, leaving 13 bases between the germline ends. The CDR3 nucleotides are TGTGCCAGCAGTTTAGCGCCGGGAGTTGGCGAAAAACTGTTTTTT. Its protein is CASSLAPGVGEKLFF.

The table lists this clonotype with many counts. The chain has TRBV7-9 and TRBJ2-5, with TRBD2 matching over 7 bases. J was trimmed by 4 bases and V by 3 bases; bases with no gene match: 5. CDR1 is SEHNR and CDR2 is FQNEAQ in the germline V gene (reference sequence). The CDR3 is made up of 14 amino acids. In DNA, the CDR3 is TGTGCCAGCAGCTTTCGAGCGGGGAGAGAGACCCAGTACTTC. This codes for CASSFRAGRETQYF. Supplemented by reference TRBV7-9 and TRBJ2-5, the full variable domain reads DTGVSQNPRHKITKRGQNVTFRCDPISEHNRLYWYRQTLGQGPEFLTYFQNEAQLEKSRLLSDRFSAERPKGSFSTLEIQRTEQGDSAMYLCASSFRAGRETQYFGPGTRLLVL.

V usage is TRBV2 and J usage is TRBJ1-4, with D tentatively TRBD1 (5 bases). CDR3 length: 14 amino acids. With 9 bases removed from V and 6 bases from J, the gap between germline ends came to 17 bases. Looked up from germline, CDR1 is SNHLY and CDR2 is FYNNEI. The CDR3 reads CASRQTLLDEKLFF. The DNA for the CDR3 is TGTGCCAGTAGACAGACACTTCTTGATGAAAAACTGTTTTTT.

This sequence joins TRBV14 and TRBJ2-5, with D perhaps matching TRBD2 (5 bases). Trimming removed 4 bases at V and 2 bases at J, with 8 bases between. The CDR3 runs to 13 residues. Germline values: CDR1 SGHDN, CDR2 FVKESK. CDR3: CASSPGSQETQYF. CDR3 nucleotide sequence: TGTGCCAGCAGCCCGGGATCTCAAGAGACCCAGTACTTC.

This clonotype turned up a few times. The gene calls are TRBV6-6 and TRBJ2-1, with 15 bases lining up with TRBD2. The germline CDR1 and CDR2 sequences are MNHNY and SVGAGI (reference sequence). This CDR3 contains 15 residues. V lost 4 bases to trimming and J lost 12 bases; unmatched junction nucleotides: 7. The CDR3 loop reads CASSSGLAGGDRQFF. The CDR3 DNA follows: TGTGCCAGCAGTTCGGGACTAGCGGGGGGCGACAGGCAGTTCTTC.

The J gene is TRBJ1-4, the V gene TRBV6-6, with a tentative D call TRBD1 (5 bases). Deletions cut 7 bases from V and 7 bases from J, with 19 bases between. This CDR3 is built from 15 residues. Germline CDR1 MNHNY, CDR2 SVGAGI (reference sequence). The CDR3 loop reads CASKTLDTGREKLFF. CDR3 coding DNA: TGTGCCAGCAAAACATTGGACACGGGGCGTGAAAAACTGTTTTTT.

This clonotype was recorded a few times. The V and J genes are TRBV28 and TRBJ2-7, with D perhaps matching TRBD1 (7 bases). The V end lost 3 bases, the J end lost 3 bases, and 18 bases lay between the germline ends. This CDR3 is 16 amino acids long. Germline V CDR1 and CDR2: MDHEN, SYDVKM. CDR3 in amino acids: CASSFPGTEGGYEQYF. CDR3 DNA sequence: TGTGCCAGCAGTTTTCCCGGGACAGAGGGAGGCTACGAGCAGTACTTC.

The V call is TRBV7-9, the J call TRBJ2-5, with a possible D match to TRBD2 (6 bases). CDR3 length: 17 residues. The ends were cut back, 1 base at V and 6 bases at J, with 21 bases in the middle. Germline V CDR1 and CDR2: SEHNR, FQNEAQ (reference sequence). In nucleotides, the CDR3 is TGTGCCAGCAGCTTAGAAGGAGGGGCCAGGGCGAGAAAGACCCAGTACTTC. The encoded protein is CASSLEGGARARKTQYF.

The chain has TRBV7-2 and TRBJ2-1, with 8 bases fitting TRBD1. The CDR3 runs 15 residues. Germline CDR1 is SGHTA and CDR2 is FQGNSA. After removal of 0 bases from V and 9 bases from J, the junction contained 7 bases not matched to a gene. CDR3 bases: TGTGCCAGCAGCTTAGCGCAGGCAGGGGGCGGTGAGCAGTTCTTC. Translated, it gives CASSLAQAGGGEQFF.

This sequence joins TRBV28 and TRBJ2-7; D gene ambiguous. Trimming shortened V by 4 bases and J by 6 bases, and 7 bases separated the two germline ends. Germline loops: CDR1 MDHEN, CDR2 SYDVKM. The CDR3 covers 11 residues. The CDR3 reads CASSSFPEQYF. In DNA form, the CDR3 reads TGTGCCAGCAGTTCCTTCCCCGAGCAGTACTTC.

This clonotype turned up a few times. V gene TRBV27 combines with J gene TRBJ2-1; TRBD1 matches 10 bases. CDR1 and CDR2 (germline): MNHEY, SMNVEV (reference sequence). This CDR3 is 15 amino acids long. The trim removed 6 bases at V and 4 bases at J, leaving 6 bases unmatched. The DNA of the CDR3 is TGTGCCAGCAGGGCCGACAGGGGGCCGTACAATGAGCAGTTCTTC. This sequence encodes CASRADRGPYNEQFF.

This clonotype has a count of ten or more. V is TRBV28 and J is TRBJ2-1; D is possibly TRBD1 or TRBD2 (5 bases each). Germline V CDR1 and CDR2: MDHEN, SYDVKM. V lost 5 bases and J lost 8, with 19 bases in between. The CDR3 sequence is 15 residues long. The CDR3 DNA sequence: TGTGCCAGCAGTCCTCCGGGACCCCCACCCCATGAGCAGTTCTTC. It yields the protein CASSPPGPPPHEQFF.

In this sample, this clonotype turned up many times. V and J are TRBV12-3 or TRBV12-4 and TRBJ1-5; D is ambiguous. The V end lost 6 bases, the J end lost 7 bases, and 16 bases lay between the germline ends. The CDR3 sequence is 14 residues long. Here the CDR3 DNA reads TGTGCCAGCAGCCCCGCAGGTGGCGAACAGCCCCAGCATTTT. Protein product: CASSPAGGEQPQHF.

This clonotype was seen ten or more times. The chain joins TRBV5-4 to TRBJ1-1; D remains unclear. The germline V and J ends were trimmed by 0 bases and 1 base, with 7 bases remaining between them. The length of the CDR3 is 14 residues. Germline CDR1 and CDR2: SGHNT and YYREEE (reference sequence). The CDR3, as DNA: TGTGCCAGCAGCTTGGACACTACGAACACTGAAGCTTTCTTT. Residues: CASSLDTTNTEAFF.